This T cell receptor (beta chain) came from a study of response to subunit inactivated influenza vaccine. This clonotype was seen many times. As yet, its antigen is unknown. Study results and caveats: A suggestion made by the authors is that each seasonal influenza vaccination recruits few new T cells.

The CDR3 loop spans 12 amino acids. The V gene lost 3 bases and the J gene lost 8 bases, with 10 bases spanning the gap. TCRdb passed the RT-PCR reads through MiXCR, listing each CDR3 protein once. The top ten hold roughly 13% of the sample, which has about 480,000 distinct CDR3 sequences, 10% to 15% seen once. The clonotype originates from a middle-aged man who received an inactivated influenza vaccine. The chain uses TRBV12-3 or TRBV12-4 and TRBJ1-2; D remains ambiguous. This material consisted of PBMCs from blood, taken around seven weeks after vaccination. CDR3 amino acids: CASSFYLGGYTF. Here the CDR3 DNA reads TGTGCCAGCAGTTTTTACCTCGGGGGCTACACCTTC.